This T cell receptor beta chain stems from a study of shared clonotypes between healthy human individuals. Positively selected for CCR7, the CD45RO-negative cells used as naive CD8 cells excluded terminally differentiated effector memory CD45RA+ cells. Findings and limits, study-wide: Naive CD4 clonotypes overlapped across a handful of donors at 4.5% to 5.5%.

Germline V gene sequence: CDR1 SGHRS, CDR2 YFSETQ. CDR3 length equals 17 residues. On this clone: As yet, its antigen is unknown. A read error may account for a junction end that differs from germline.

Profiled with immunoSEQ multiplex PCR; TCRdb holds only in-frame clones, not every one. This table holds about 2.1 million clones, 93% found once. The receptor comes from a man aged 18 to 30 in good health. Some clones in this sample may be carry-over from other donors' samples. The V and J genes are TRBV5-1 and TRBJ2-7; a weak D match, TRBD2 (6 bases). Material: naive CD8+ T cells from PBMCs. CDR3 sequence: CASSRGWGGKPYELVRF. The CDR3, as DNA: TGCGCCAGCAGCAGGGGCTGGGGCGGGAAACCCTACGAGCTGGTTCGCTTC.